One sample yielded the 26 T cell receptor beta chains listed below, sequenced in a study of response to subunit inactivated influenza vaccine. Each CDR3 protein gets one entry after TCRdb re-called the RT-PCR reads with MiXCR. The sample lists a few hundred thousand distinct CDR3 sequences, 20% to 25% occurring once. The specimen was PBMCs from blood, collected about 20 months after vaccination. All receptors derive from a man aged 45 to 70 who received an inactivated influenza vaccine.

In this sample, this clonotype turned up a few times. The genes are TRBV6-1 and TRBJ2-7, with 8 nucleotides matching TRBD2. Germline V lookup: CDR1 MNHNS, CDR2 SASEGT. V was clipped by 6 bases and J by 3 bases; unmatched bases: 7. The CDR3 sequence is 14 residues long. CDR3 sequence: CASSPTSGNYEQYF. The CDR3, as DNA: TGTGCCAGCAGCCCAACTAGCGGAAACTACGAGCAGTACTTC.

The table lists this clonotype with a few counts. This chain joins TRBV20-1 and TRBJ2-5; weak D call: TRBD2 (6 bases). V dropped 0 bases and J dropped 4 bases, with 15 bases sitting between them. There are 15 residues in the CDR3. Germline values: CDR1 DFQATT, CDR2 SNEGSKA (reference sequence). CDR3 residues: CSARDILAGVETQYF. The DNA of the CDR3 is TGCAGTGCTAGAGATATACTAGCCGGAGTAGAGACCCAGTACTTC.

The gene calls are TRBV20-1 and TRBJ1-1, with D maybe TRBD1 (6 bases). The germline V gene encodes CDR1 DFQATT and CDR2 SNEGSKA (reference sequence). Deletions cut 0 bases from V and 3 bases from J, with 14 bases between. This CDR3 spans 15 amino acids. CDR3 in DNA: TGCAGTGCTAGAGATTCTAAGGGGGGGTACACTGAAGCTTTCTTT. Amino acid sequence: CSARDSKGGYTEAFF.

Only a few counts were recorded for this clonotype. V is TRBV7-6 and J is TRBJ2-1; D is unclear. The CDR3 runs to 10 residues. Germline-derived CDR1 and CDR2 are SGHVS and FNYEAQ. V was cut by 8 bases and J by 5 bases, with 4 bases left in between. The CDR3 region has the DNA TGTGCCAGCGGGGACAATGAGCAGTTCTTC. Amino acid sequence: CASGDNEQFF.

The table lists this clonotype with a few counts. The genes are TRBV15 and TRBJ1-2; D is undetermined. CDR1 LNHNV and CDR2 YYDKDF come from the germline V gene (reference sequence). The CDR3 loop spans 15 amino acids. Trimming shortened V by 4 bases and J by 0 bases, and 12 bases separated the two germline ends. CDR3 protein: CATSIGRGANYGYTF. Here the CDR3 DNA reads TGTGCCACCAGCATAGGGCGCGGGGCTAACTATGGCTACACCTTC.

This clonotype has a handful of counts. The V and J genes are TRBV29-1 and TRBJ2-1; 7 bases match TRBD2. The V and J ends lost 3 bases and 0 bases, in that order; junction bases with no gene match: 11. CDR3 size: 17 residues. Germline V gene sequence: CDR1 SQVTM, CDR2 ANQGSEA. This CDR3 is CSVDWLAAISSYNEQFF. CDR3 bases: TGCAGCGTTGATTGGCTAGCGGCTATTAGCTCCTACAATGAGCAGTTCTTC.

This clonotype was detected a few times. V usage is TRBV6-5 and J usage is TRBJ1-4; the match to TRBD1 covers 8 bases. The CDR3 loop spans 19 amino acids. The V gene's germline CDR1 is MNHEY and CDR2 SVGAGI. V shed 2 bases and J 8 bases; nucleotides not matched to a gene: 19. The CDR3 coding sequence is TGTGCCAGCAGTTACAGGCCCTTCGTAGGACAGGGTCGGGGGGAAAAACTGTTTTTT. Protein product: CASSYRPFVGQGRGEKLFF.

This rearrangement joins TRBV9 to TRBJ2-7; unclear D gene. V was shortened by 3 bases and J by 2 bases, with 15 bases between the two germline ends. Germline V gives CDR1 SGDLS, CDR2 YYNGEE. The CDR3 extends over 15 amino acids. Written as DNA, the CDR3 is TGTGCCAGCAGCGCACCGTCCCGACGGGCCTACGAGCAGTACTTC. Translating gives CASSAPSRRAYEQYF.

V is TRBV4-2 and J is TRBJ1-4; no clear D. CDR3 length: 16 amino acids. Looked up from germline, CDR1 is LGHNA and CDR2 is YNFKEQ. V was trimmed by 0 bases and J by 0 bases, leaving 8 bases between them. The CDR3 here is CASSQDRAATNEKLFF. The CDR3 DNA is TGTGCCAGCAGCCAAGATAGGGCAGCAACTAATGAAAAACTGTTTTTT.

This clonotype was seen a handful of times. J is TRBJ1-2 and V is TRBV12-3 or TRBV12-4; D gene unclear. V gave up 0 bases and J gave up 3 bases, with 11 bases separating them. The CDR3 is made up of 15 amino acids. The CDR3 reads CASSLAGLIYYGYTF. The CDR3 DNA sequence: TGTGCCAGCAGTTTAGCAGGGCTCATATACTATGGCTACACCTTC.

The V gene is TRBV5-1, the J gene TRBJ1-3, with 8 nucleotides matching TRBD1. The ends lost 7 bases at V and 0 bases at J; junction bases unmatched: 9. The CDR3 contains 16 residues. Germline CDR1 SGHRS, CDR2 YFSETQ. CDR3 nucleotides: TGCGCCAGCTCCGATGGACAGGGATACTCTGGAAACACCATATATTTT. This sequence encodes CASSDGQGYSGNTIYF.

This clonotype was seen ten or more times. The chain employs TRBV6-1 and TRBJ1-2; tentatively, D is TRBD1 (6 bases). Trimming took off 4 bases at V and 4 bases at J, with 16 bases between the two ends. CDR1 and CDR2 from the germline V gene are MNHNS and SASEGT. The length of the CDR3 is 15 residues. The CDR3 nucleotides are TGTGCCAGCAGTGCGTCGACAGGCGCCCTCTATGGCTACACCTTC. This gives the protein CASSASTGALYGYTF.

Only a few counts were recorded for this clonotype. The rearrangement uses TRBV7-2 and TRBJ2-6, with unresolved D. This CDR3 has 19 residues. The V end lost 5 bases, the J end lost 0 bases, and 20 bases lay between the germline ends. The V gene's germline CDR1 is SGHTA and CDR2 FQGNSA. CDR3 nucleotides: TGTGCCAGCAGCCCTTCCGGAAGTCAGTACGTCTCTGGGGCCAACGTCCTGACTTTC. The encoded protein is CASSPSGSQYVSGANVLTF. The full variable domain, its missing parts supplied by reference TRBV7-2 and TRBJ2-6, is GAGVSQSPSNKVTEKGKDVELRCDPISGHTALYWYRQSLGQGLEFLIYFQGNSAPDKSGLPSDRFSAERTGGSVSTLTIQRTQQEDSAVYLCASSPSGSQYVSGANVLTFGAGSRLTVL.

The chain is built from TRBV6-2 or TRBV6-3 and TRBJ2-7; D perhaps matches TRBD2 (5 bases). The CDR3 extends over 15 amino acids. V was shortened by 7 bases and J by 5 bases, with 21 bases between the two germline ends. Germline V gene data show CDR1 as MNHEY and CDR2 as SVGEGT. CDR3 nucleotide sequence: TGTGCCAGCACCCTTCGGACGGAGGCAACGAACGAGCAGTACTTC. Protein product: CASTLRTEATNEQYF.

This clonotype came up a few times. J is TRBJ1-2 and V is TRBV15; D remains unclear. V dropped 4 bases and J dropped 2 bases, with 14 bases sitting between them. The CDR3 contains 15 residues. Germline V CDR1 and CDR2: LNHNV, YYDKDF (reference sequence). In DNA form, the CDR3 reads TGTGCCACCAGCATCCGTGAACCGCTCAACTATGGCTACACCTTC. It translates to CATSIREPLNYGYTF.

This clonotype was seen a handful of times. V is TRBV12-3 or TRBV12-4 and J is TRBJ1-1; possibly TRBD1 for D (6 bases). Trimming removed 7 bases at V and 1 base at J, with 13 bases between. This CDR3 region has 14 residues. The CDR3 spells CASTPGHQNTEAFF. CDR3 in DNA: TGTGCCAGCACCCCGGGACACCAGAACACTGAAGCTTTCTTT.

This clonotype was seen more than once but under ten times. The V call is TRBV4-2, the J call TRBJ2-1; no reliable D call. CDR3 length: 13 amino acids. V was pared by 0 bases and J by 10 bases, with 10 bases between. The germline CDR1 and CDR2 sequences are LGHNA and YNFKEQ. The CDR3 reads CASSQDRHREQFF. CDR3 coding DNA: TGTGCCAGCAGCCAAGATCGCCATAGGGAGCAGTTCTTC.

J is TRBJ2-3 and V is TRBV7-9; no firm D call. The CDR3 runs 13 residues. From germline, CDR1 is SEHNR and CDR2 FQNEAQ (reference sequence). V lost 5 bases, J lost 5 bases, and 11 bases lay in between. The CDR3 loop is CASSRIEEDTQYF. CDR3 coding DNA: TGTGCCAGCAGCCGGATAGAGGAAGATACGCAGTATTTT.

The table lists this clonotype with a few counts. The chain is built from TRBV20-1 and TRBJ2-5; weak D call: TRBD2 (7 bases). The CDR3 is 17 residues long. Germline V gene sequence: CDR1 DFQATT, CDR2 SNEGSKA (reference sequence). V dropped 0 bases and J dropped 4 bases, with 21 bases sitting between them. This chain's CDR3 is CSARDIVGGLSRETQYF. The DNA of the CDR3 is TGCAGTGCTAGAGATATTGTGGGGGGGCTTTCTAGAGAGACCCAGTACTTC.

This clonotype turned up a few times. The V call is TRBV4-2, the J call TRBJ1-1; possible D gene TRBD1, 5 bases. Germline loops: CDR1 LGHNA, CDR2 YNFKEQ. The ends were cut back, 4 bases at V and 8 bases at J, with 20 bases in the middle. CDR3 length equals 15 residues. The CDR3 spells CASSLETASIGEAFF. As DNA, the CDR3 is TGTGCCAGCAGCCTCGAGACAGCGAGCATAGGGGAAGCTTTCTTT.

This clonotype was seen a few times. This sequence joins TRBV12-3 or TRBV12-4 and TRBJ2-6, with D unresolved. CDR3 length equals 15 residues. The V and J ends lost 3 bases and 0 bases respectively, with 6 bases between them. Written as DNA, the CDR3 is TGTGCCAGCAGTTTTGTCAGCTCTGGGGCCAACGTCCTGACTTTC. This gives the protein CASSFVSSGANVLTF.

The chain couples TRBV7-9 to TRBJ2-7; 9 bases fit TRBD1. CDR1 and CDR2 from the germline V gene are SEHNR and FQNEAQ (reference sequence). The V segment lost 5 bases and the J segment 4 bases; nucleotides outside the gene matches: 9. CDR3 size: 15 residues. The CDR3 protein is CASSSPNRGLYEQYF. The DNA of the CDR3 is TGTGCCAGCAGCAGCCCCAACAGGGGGCTATACGAGCAGTACTTC.

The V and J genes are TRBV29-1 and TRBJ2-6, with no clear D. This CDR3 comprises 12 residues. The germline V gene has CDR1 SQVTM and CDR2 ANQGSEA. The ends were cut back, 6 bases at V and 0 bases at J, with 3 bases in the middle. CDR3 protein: CSVASGANVLTF. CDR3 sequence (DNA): TGCAGCGTCGCCTCTGGGGCCAACGTCCTGACTTTC. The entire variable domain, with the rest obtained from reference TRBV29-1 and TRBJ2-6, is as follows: SAVISQKPSRDICQRGTSLTIQCQVDSQVTMMFWYRQQPGQSLTLIATANQGSEATYESGFVIDKFPISRPNLTFSTLTVSNMSPEDSSIYLCSVASGANVLTFGAGSRLTVL.

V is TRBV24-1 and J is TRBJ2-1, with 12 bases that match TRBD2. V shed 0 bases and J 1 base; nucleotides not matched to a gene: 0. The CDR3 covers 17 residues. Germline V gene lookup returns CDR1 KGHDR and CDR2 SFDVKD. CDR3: CATSDLTSGGSYNEQFF. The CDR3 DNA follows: TGTGCCACCAGTGATTTGACTAGCGGGGGGTCCTACAATGAGCAGTTCTTC.

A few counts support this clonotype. DNA for the CDR3: TGCGCCAGCAGCTTGGAGGCCAGGGCGGGCGAGCAGTACTTC. Translating it yields CASSLEARAGEQYF. V and J are TRBV5-1 and TRBJ2-7; either TRBD1 or TRBD2 may supply D (5 bases each). Germline V gives CDR1 SGHRS, CDR2 YFSETQ. This CDR3 has 14 amino acids. The ends were cut back, 0 bases at V and 6 bases at J, with 13 bases in the middle. Complete variable domain (other parts from reference TRBV5-1 and TRBJ2-7): KAGVTQTPRYLIKTRGQQVTLSCSPISGHRSVSWYQQTPGQGLQFLFEYFSETQRNKGNFPGRFSGRQFSNSRSEMNVSTLELGDSALYLCASSLEARAGEQYFGPGTRLTVT.

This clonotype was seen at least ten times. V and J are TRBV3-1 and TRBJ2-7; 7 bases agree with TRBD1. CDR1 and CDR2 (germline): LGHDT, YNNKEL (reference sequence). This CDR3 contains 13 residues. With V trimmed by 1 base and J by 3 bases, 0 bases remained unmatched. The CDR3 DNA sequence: TGTGCCAGCAGCCAAGCAGGGGGCTACGAGCAGTACTTC. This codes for CASSQAGGYEQYF.